This T cell receptor (beta chain) stems from a study of regulatory T cells in long-lasting Graves disease. Study observations and caveats: Patients with persistent disease showed a bias toward TRBV28, TRBJ1-2 and TRBJ2-5.

Construction of the TCR beta libraries employed iRepertoire HTBI primers in conjunction with Arm-PCR of CDR3 regions. TCRdb processed the multiplex PCR reads anew with MiXCR; each CDR3 protein has one entry. The sample gives about 530,000 distinct CDR3 sequences, 16% of which show up once; around 25% is in the top ten. In this sample, this clonotype turned up many times. Its antigen is not known. With 4 bases clipped from V and 2 bases from J, the junction kept 5 bases outside the gene matches. Germline-derived CDR1 and CDR2 are LGHDT and YNNKEL (reference sequence). This CDR3 spans 15 amino acids. The time point was: newly diagnosed GD, antithyroid drugs for less than 3 months. From PBMCs, RNA was extracted and then used to make the TCR library. The data also belong to a second study, concerning T cells in Graves' hyperthyroidism and ophthalmopathy. From that second work: Exclusion of patients followed from uncontrolled infection, other autoimmune disease, pregnancy or lactation.

The source was peripheral blood mononuclear cells (PBMCs), collected at new diagnosis, from a patient treated with antithyroid drugs. V gene TRBV3-1 combines with J gene TRBJ1-2; 9 nucleotides line up with TRBD1. This sequence was found in a woman aged 35 to 59 with Graves disease. The CDR3 sequence: CASSPWDRANYGYTF. The CDR3 DNA follows: TGTGCCAGCAGCCCCTGGGACAGGGCGAACTATGGCTACACCTTC.